This T cell receptor beta chain originates from a study of CD8+ T cells in alopecia areata. Sequencing relied on a cDNA template that was reverse transcribed from extracted RNA. Using immunoSEQ multiplex PCR, the repertoire was profiled, and TCRdb retains in-frame clones only, with some absent. The sample carries about 200,000 clones, 60% recorded once. This CDR3 comprises 13 residues. V was clipped by 2 bases and J by 5 bases, with 12 bases between them. CDR1 is GTSNPN and CDR2 is SVGIG in the germline V gene (reference sequence). Treatment given: oral pan-JAK inhibitor, 5-10 mg twice daily. The genes are TRBV30 and TRBJ1-2; D is perhaps TRBD1 (5 bases). This TCR came from a human donor with alopecia areata. Sequences were derived from CD4+ T cells sorted from blood, sampled at week 24, from a patient treated with tofacitinib. The CDR3 spells CAWSTGGRYGYTF. In DNA form, the CDR3 reads TGTGCCTGGAGTACAGGAGGGAGGTATGGCTACACCTTC.